Shown below are 8 T cell receptor beta chains from a single sample sequenced in a study of blood T cells in healthy people across ages. A J-beta primer mix and a sample-barcoded 5' primer were used in a second PCR of roughly 7 to 12 cycles. TCRdb independently ran MiXCR on the 5' RACE reads; one entry per CDR3 protein. The table records around 820,000 distinct CDR3 sequences, 20% to 30% of them present only once. These data were likewise used in another study, on T cells of mothers and their children.

The sample comprised blood. The receptors stem from a boy younger than 18 in good health.

The V call is TRBV12-3 or TRBV12-4, the J call TRBJ2-7; D ambiguous. CDR3 length equals 11 residues. V was shortened by 6 bases and J by 7 bases, with 10 bases between the two germline ends. The CDR3 spells CASRATGEQYF. CDR3 nucleotides: TGTGCCAGCAGAGCGACCGGGGAGCAGTACTTC.

The V gene is TRBV28, the J gene TRBJ2-5; tentative D call: TRBD2 (6 bases). The V gene's germline CDR1 is MDHEN and CDR2 SYDVKM. Trimming cost V 8 bases and J 5 bases, with 21 bases left between them. The length of the CDR3 is 15 residues. CDR3 region: CASGGGKRVAETQYF. CDR3 nucleotides: TGTGCCAGCGGAGGAGGAAAGCGGGTCGCCGAGACCCAGTACTTC.

This clonotype was seen a few times. V usage is TRBV29-1 and J usage is TRBJ1-4; D gene uncertain. Germline loops: CDR1 SQVTM, CDR2 ANQGSEA. With 7 bases removed from V and 8 bases from J, the gap between germline ends came to 14 bases. The CDR3 is made up of 12 amino acids. CDR3 nucleotides: TGCAGCGCCGCCCCCGAAAGCGAAAAACTGTTTTTT. Protein product: CSAAPESEKLFF.

The chain links TRBV4-2 to TRBJ2-4; D remains ambiguous. The V end was cut by 0 bases, the J end by 0 bases, with 12 bases between. The CDR3 length is 17 residues. CDR1 and CDR2 (germline): LGHNA, YNFKEQ. The CDR3 nucleotides read TGTGCCAGCAGCCAAGATGCTACACTGCTAGCCAAAAACATTCAGTACTTC. This codes for CASSQDATLLAKNIQYF.

This clonotype was observed a single time. The CDR3 nucleotides read TGCGCCAGCAGCACCACGGGGGGTTACACTGAAGCTTTCTTT. Protein sequence: CASSTTGGYTEAFF. The chain combines TRBV4-1 with TRBJ1-1, with D possibly matching TRBD1 (5 bases). The CDR3 totals 14 residues. V shed 5 bases and J shed 3 bases, with 13 bases lying between them. Germline V CDR1 and CDR2: MGHRA, YSYEKL.

This clonotype has only one observation. This chain connects TRBV21-1 to TRBJ2-7; TRBD1 was called by the table and not checked on the DNA. TRBV21-1 represents a pseudogene. The CDR3 spans 14 residues. This chain's CDR3 is CASSKVGGTGEQYF. In DNA form, the CDR3 reads TGTGCCAGCAGCAAAGTCGGGGGCACCGGGGAGCAGTACTTC.

The rearrangement links TRBV6-2 or TRBV6-3 to TRBJ1-2, with 9 bases aligning to TRBD1. Germline assignment: CDR1 MNHEY and CDR2 SVGEGT. V trimming: 2 bases; J trimming: 0 bases; junction bases outside the gene matches: 7. This CDR3 has 17 residues. CDR3 in DNA: TGTGCCAGCAGTTACCCCCTGACAGGGGGAGCTAACTATGGCTACACCTTC. Amino acid sequence: CASSYPLTGGANYGYTF.

This clonotype has more than one count but fewer than ten. The CDR3 bases are TGTGCCAGCAGCTTCCCCCGGGACAGTAACAATCAGCCCCAGCATTTT. Protein product: CASSFPRDSNNQPQHF. The V call is TRBV7-9, the J call TRBJ1-5; TRBD1 agrees at 7 bases. The germline V gene has CDR1 SEHNR and CDR2 FQNEAQ (reference sequence). V was clipped by 3 bases and J by 3 bases; unmatched bases: 8. CDR3 size: 16 residues.